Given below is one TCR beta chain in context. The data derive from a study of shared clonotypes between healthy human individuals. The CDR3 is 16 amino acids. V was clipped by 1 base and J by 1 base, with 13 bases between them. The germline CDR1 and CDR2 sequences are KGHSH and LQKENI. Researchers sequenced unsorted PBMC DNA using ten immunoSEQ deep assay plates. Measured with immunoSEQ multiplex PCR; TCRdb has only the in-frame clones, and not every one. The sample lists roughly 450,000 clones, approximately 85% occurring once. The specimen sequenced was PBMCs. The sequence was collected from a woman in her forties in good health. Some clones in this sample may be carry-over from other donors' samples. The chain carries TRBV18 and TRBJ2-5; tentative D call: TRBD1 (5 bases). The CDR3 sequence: CASSPRSAGPQETQYF. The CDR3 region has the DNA TGTGCCAGCTCACCACGTTCAGCAGGGCCCCAAGAGACCCAGTACTTC.